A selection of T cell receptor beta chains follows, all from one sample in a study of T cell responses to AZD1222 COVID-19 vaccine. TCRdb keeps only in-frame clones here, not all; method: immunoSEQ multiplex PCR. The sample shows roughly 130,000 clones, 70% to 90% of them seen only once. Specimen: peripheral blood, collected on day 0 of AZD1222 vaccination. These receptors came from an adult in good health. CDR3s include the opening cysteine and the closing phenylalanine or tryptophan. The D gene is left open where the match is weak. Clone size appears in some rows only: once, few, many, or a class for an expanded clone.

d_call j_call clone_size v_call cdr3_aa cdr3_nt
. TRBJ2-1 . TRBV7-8 CASSLPGRHNEQFF TGTGCCAGCAGCTTGCCCGGACGCCACAATGAGCAGTTCTTC
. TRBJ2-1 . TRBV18 CASSLEPSPNEQFF TGTGCCAGCTCACTTGAGCCGTCGCCCAATGAGCAGTTCTTC
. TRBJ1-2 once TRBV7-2 CASSPDFHPGGYTF TGTGCCAGCAGCCCGGACTTTCACCCCGGTGGCTACACCTTC
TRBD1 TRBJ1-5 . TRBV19 CASSIWTGDQPQHF TGTGCCAGTAGTATCTGGACAGGGGATCAGCCCCAGCATTTT
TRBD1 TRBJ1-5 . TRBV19 CASSSRDRGRNQPQHF TGTGCCAGTAGTAGCCGGGACAGGGGGCGGAATCAGCCCCAGCATTTT
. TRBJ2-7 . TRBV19 CASSRDPYEQYF TGTGCCAGTAGCCGAGACCCATACGAGCAGTACTTC
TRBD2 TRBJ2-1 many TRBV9 CASSTYGTSGRHEQFF TGTGCCAGCAGCACCTATGGGACTAGCGGACGACATGAGCAGTTCTTC
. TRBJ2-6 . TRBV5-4 CASSLDPGANVLTF TGTGCCAGCAGCTTGGATCCCGGGGCCAACGTCCTGACTTTC
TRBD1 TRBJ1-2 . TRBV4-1 CASSQSRGRDYGYTF TGCGCCAGCAGCCAGTCCAGGGGGCGCGACTATGGCTACACCTTC
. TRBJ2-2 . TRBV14 CASRGGAGTGELFF TGTGCCAGCAGAGGTGGGGCTGGCACCGGGGAGCTGTTTTTT
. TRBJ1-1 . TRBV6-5 CASDKTGGDTEAFF TGTGCCAGCGACAAAACCGGGGGGGACACTGAAGCTTTCTTT
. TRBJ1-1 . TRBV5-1 CASSLRGPGTEAFF TGCGCCAGCAGCTTGAGAGGGCCGGGGACTGAAGCTTTCTTT
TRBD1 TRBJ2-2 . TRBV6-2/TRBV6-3 CASSYPNRDRGPGTGELFF TGTGCCAGCAGTTACCCTAATAGAGACAGGGGGCCGGGCACCGGGGAGCTGTTTTTT
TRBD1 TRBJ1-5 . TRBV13 CASTQGLPGQGANQPQHF TGTGCCAGCACCCAAGGGCTCCCCGGACAGGGAGCAAATCAGCCCCAGCATTTT
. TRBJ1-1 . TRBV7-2 CASSDQMNTEAFF TGTGCCAGCAGCGACCAGATGAACACTGAAGCTTTCTTT
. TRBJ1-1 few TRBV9 CASSVAPNRETEAFF TGTGCCAGCAGCGTAGCCCCGAACAGGGAGACTGAAGCTTTCTTT
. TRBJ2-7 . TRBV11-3 CASSLDGEQYF TGTGCCAGCAGCTTAGACGGGGAGCAGTACTTC
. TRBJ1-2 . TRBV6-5 CVTVPRTYGYTF TGTGTCACAGTCCCCAGGACCTATGGCTACACCTTC
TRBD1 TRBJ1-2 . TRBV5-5 CASSSQGRDRVNYGYTF TGTGCCAGCAGCTCTCAGGGTCGGGACAGAGTTAACTATGGCTACACCTTC
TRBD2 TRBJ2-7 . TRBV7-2 CASSGRGEGRYEQYF TGTGCCAGCAGCGGACGAGGGGAGGGCAGGTACGAGCAGTACTTC
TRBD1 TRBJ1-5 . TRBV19 CASRTRDRGDRSNQPQHF TGTGCCAGTAGGACCCGGGACAGGGGAGATAGAAGCAATCAGCCCCAGCATTTT
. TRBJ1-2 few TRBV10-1 CASNRTYGYTF TGCGCCAGCAACCGCACGTATGGCTACACCTTC
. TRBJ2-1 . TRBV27 CASTYRGRRTNEQFF TGTGCCAGCACCTACAGAGGCAGACGCACCAATGAGCAGTTCTTC
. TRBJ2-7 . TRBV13 CASSQAQGTATYEQYF TGTGCCAGCAGCCAAGCACAAGGGACGGCGACCTACGAGCAGTACTTC
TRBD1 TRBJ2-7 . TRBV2 CAIDRVTVPYEQYF TGTGCCATAGACAGGGTAACCGTTCCCTACGAGCAGTACTTC
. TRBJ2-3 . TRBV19 CASSILGDNGGPTDTQYF TGTGCCAGTAGTATACTTGGGGACAATGGGGGCCCCACAGATACGCAGTATTTT
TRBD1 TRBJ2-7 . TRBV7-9 CASSWGQGASYEQYF TGTGCCAGCAGCTGGGGACAGGGGGCGTCCTACGAGCAGTACTTC
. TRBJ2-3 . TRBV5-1 CASNLGLNTDTQYF TGCGCCAGCAACCTAGGGCTAAACACAGATACGCAGTATTTT
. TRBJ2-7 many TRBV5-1 CASSLAGSVSYEQYF TGCGCCAGCAGCTTGGCCGGGTCCGTCTCCTACGAGCAGTACTTC
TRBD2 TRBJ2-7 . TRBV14 CASSQELASYEQYF TGTGCCAGCAGCCAAGAACTAGCGAGCTACGAGCAGTACTTC
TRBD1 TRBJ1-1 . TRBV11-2 CASSFGGQGAFF TGTGCCAGCAGCTTTGGGGGACAGGGCGCTTTCTTT
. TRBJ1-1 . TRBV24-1 CATSEGWGNTEAFF TGTGCCACCAGTGAGGGTTGGGGGAACACTGAAGCTTTCTTT
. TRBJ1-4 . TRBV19 CASRVGFGVTNEKLFF TGTGCCAGTAGGGTCGGGTTCGGGGTCACTAATGAAAAACTGTTTTTT
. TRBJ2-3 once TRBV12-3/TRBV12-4 CASSRPNTDTQYF TGTGCCAGCAGTAGGCCGAACACAGATACGCAGTATTTT
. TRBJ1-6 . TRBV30 CAWEVTDTYNSPLHF TGTGCCTGGGAGGTTACGGACACGTATAATTCACCCCTCCACTTT
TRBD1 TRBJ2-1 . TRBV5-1 CASSLGGQGYNEQFF TGCGCCAGCAGCTTGGGGGGACAGGGATACAATGAGCAGTTCTTC
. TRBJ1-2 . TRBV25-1 CASSRTGLNSYYGYTF TGTGCCAGCAGTCGAACGGGGTTAAACAGTTATTATGGCTACACCTTC
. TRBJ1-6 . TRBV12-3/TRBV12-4 CASSFSGISPLHF TGTGCCAGCAGTTTTTCAGGGATCTCACCCCTCCACTTT
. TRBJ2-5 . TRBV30 CAWRSGGEETQYF TGTGCCTGGAGGTCGGGGGGCGAAGAGACCCAGTACTTC
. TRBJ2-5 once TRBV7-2 CASSLGGAQETQYF TGTGCCAGCAGCTTAGGCGGGGCCCAAGAGACCCAGTACTTC
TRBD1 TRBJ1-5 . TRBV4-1 CASRRTGGNQPQHF TGCGCCAGCAGGAGGACAGGGGGCAATCAGCCCCAGCATTTT
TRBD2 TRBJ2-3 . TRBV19 CASSVILAGATDTQYF TGTGCCAGTAGTGTCATACTAGCGGGAGCCACAGATACGCAGTATTTT
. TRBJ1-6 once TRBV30 CACSGVGSPLHF TGTGCCTGTTCAGGGGTCGGTTCACCCCTCCACTTT
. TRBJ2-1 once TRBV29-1 CSVGLYNEQFF TGCAGCGTTGGACTGTACAATGAGCAGTTCTTC
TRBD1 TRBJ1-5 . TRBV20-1 CSASSMGRGYISNQPQHF TGCAGTGCTAGTTCGATGGGCAGGGGGTATATCAGCAATCAGCCCCAGCATTTT